Following are 27 T cell receptor beta chains from one sample sequenced in a study of T cells in Graves' hyperthyroidism and ophthalmopathy. There were TCR beta CDR3 regions amplified from RNA transcripts. Initially, a first-round RT-PCR of the TCR CDR3 employed the HTBI primer set. TCRdb re-analysed the multiplex PCR reads in MiXCR, keeping a single row per CDR3 protein. The sample includes around 700,000 distinct CDR3 sequences, roughly a third of them seen just once. What was sequenced was blood. The receptors originated from a woman aged 40 to 55 with Graves' hyperthyroidism.

This clonotype was seen many times. The chain combines TRBV2 with TRBJ2-5; 9 bases are a match to TRBD2. V shed 9 bases and J 4 bases; nucleotides not matched to a gene: 3. The CDR3 has 12 residues. The V gene's germline CDR1 is SNHLY and CDR2 FYNNEI. In DNA, the CDR3 is TGTGCCAGTTTGACTAGCGGAGAGACCCAGTACTTC. Protein product: CASLTSGETQYF. Full variable domain (outside the CDR3, taken from reference TRBV2 and TRBJ2-5): EPEVTQTPSHQVTQMGQEVILRCVPISNHLYFYWYRQILGQKVEFLVSFYNNEISEKSEIFDDQFSVERPDGSNFTLKIRSTKLEDSAMYFCASLTSGETQYFGPGTRLLVL.

This clonotype was seen many times. Written as DNA, the CDR3 is TGTGCCAGCAGTGAAAAGCTTTTCCAAGAGACCCAGTACTTC. Protein product: CASSEKLFQETQYF. The chain joins TRBV2 to TRBJ2-5, with D unresolved. Germline V lookup: CDR1 SNHLY, CDR2 FYNNEI. The CDR3 is 14 amino acids. The V and J ends lost 2 bases and 1 base respectively, with 8 bases between them.

This clonotype was recorded many times. The chain couples TRBV10-1 to TRBJ1-5, with 8 bases aligning to TRBD1. From germline, CDR1 is WNHNN and CDR2 SYGVQD (reference sequence). V shed 3 bases and J 1 base; nucleotides not matched to a gene: 8. The CDR3 loop spans 17 amino acids. This CDR3 reads CASSDGQGGRSNQPQHF. DNA for the CDR3: TGCGCCAGCAGTGACGGACAGGGAGGAAGGAGCAATCAGCCCCAGCATTTT.

In this sample, this clonotype turned up once. A read error is possible here, since a much larger clone lies one base away. This rearrangement joins TRBV6-5 to TRBJ2-7; D remains ambiguous. The germline V gene encodes CDR1 MNHEY and CDR2 SVGAGI. The CDR3 loop spans 15 amino acids. The germline V and J ends were trimmed by 4 bases and 3 bases, with 16 bases remaining between them. Written as DNA, the CDR3 is TGTGCCAGCAGTTGCTCGACTCAGAGACACTACGAGCAGTACTTC. Protein product: CASSCSTQRHYEQYF.

This clonotype was seen a few times. The V call is TRBV12-3 or TRBV12-4, the J call TRBJ2-6; a weak D match, TRBD2 (5 bases). V lost 6 bases, J lost 1 base, and 16 bases lay in between. The CDR3 contains 17 residues. The CDR3 region has the DNA TGTGCCAGCAGGGGCCGGGGTAGTAGGTCTGGGGCCAACGTCCTGACTTTC. This codes for CASRGRGSRSGANVLTF.

A few counts support this clonotype. The gene calls are TRBV2 and TRBJ2-2; TRBD1 is a possible D gene (5 bases). Per the germline V gene, CDR1 is SNHLY and CDR2 is FYNNEI. Trimming stripped 5 bases from V and 0 bases from J, with 7 bases between. The CDR3 length is 14 residues. The CDR3 reads CASSQGSNTGELFF. The CDR3 bases are TGTGCCAGCAGTCAGGGTTCGAACACCGGGGAGCTGTTTTTT. Full variable domain (missing parts from reference TRBV2 and TRBJ2-2): EPEVTQTPSHQVTQMGQEVILRCVPISNHLYFYWYRQILGQKVEFLVSFYNNEISEKSEIFDDQFSVERPDGSNFTLKIRSTKLEDSAMYFCASSQGSNTGELFFGEGSRLTVL.

The CDR3 sequence: CASSLGLTVSYGYTF. The CDR3 nucleotides are TGCGCCAGCAGCTTGGGGTTGACGGTGAGCTATGGCTACACCTTC. This chain joins TRBV5-1 and TRBJ1-2; unclear D gene. The CDR3 runs 15 residues. Deletions cut 0 bases from V and 4 bases from J, with 13 bases between. CDR1 SGHRS and CDR2 YFSETQ come from the germline V gene.

There are many counts of this clonotype. The V gene is TRBV19, the J gene TRBJ1-5; TRBD1 might be the D (5 bases). V lost 1 base, J lost 0 bases, and 7 bases lay in between. The CDR3 is made up of 15 amino acids. Germline V lookup: CDR1 LNHDA, CDR2 SQIVND (reference sequence). This CDR3 is CASSIGQSSNQPQHF. The DNA for the CDR3 is TGTGCCAGTAGTATAGGACAGAGTAGCAATCAGCCCCAGCATTTT.

This clonotype was seen ten or more times. V gene TRBV7-2 combines with J gene TRBJ1-1, with TRBD1 matching over 7 bases. This CDR3 has 14 amino acids. J lost 5 bases, V lost 6 bases, and 9 bases had no gene match. Germline V gives CDR1 SGHTA, CDR2 FQGNSA. This CDR3 is CASRLHSGGTEAFF. As DNA, the CDR3 is TGTGCCAGCAGGCTTCACTCAGGGGGTACTGAAGCTTTCTTT.

As regards this clonotype: A much larger clone differs from this one at a single base, so this may be a read error. The chain couples TRBV12-3 or TRBV12-4 to TRBJ1-1, with 7 bases aligning to TRBD1. V shed 8 bases and J 6 bases; nucleotides not matched to a gene: 6. The CDR3 covers 12 residues. The CDR3 DNA is TGTGCCAGCGTCCACAGGGGAGCTGAAGCTTTCTTT. Translation: CASVHRGAEAFF.

In the case of this clonotype: A read error is possible here, since a much larger clone lies one base away. The chain combines TRBV29-1 with TRBJ1-2; 7 bases are a match to TRBD1. The germline V gene encodes CDR1 SQVTM and CDR2 ANQGSEA. V shed 6 bases and J 4 bases; nucleotides not matched to a gene: 8. The CDR3 is 13 residues long. The CDR3 region is CSVLPRDSYGYTF. The CDR3 region has the DNA TGCAGCGTGTTGCCCAGGGACAGCTATGGCTACACCTTC.

This clonotype showed up just a few times. The V and J genes are TRBV12-3 or TRBV12-4 and TRBJ1-2; 8 bases are a match to TRBD1. This CDR3 comprises 15 residues. J lost 5 bases, V lost 8 bases, and 13 bases had no gene match. DNA for the CDR3: TGTGCCAGCTATGGACAGGGAGGTAGCGGATATGGCTACACCTTC. Protein: CASYGQGGSGYGYTF.

The table lists this clonotype with many counts. V is TRBV25-1 and J is TRBJ1-4; D is uncertain. The CDR3 has 14 amino acids. Between the trimmed V and J ends, which lost 4 bases and 0 bases, there was a span of 6 bases. The germline V gene has CDR1 MGHDK and CDR2 SYGVNS. The CDR3 region is CASSASSTNEKLFF. The CDR3 DNA is TGTGCCAGCAGTGCAAGCTCAACTAATGAAAAACTGTTTTTT.

This clonotype was observed at least ten times. The chain joins TRBV5-1 to TRBJ2-7; a weak D match, TRBD1 (6 bases). In germline, CDR1 is SGHRS, CDR2 YFSETQ. The CDR3 is 13 residues long. Trimming took 1 base from V and 5 from J, leaving 10 bases between them. In DNA, the CDR3 is TGCGCCAGCAGCTTGCAGGGGTTGAACGAGCAGTACTTC. It codes for CASSLQGLNEQYF.

The table lists this clonotype with many counts. The rearrangement joins TRBV7-9 to TRBJ1-4; 10 positions match TRBD1. J lost 5 bases, V lost 5 bases, and 5 bases had no gene match. Germline V gene data show CDR1 as SEHNR and CDR2 as FQNEAQ (reference sequence). This CDR3 region has 15 residues. CDR3 nucleotide sequence: TGTGCCAGCAGCCATGGACAGGGGGGGAATGAAAAACTGTTTTTT. Amino acid sequence: CASSHGQGGNEKLFF. The full variable domain, its missing parts supplied by reference TRBV7-9 and TRBJ1-4, is DTGVSQNPRHKITKRGQNVTFRCDPISEHNRLYWYRQTLGQGPEFLTYFQNEAQLEKSRLLSDRFSAERPKGSFSTLEIQRTEQGDSAMYLCASSHGQGGNEKLFFGSGTQLSVL.

This clonotype was recorded at least ten times. Written as DNA, the CDR3 is TGTGCCAGCAGCTTAGACGTTTTCCGGGGAAATTCACCCCTCCACTTT. It encodes CASSLDVFRGNSPLHF. V and J are TRBV7-8 and TRBJ1-6, with no clear D. This CDR3 is built from 16 residues. Trimming stripped 1 base from V and 7 bases from J, with 14 bases between. Germline V CDR1 and CDR2: SGHVS, FQNEAQ.

This clonotype was seen a handful of times. This chain uses TRBV6-1 with TRBJ1-1; D possibly corresponds to TRBD1 (5 bases). The CDR3 extends over 14 amino acids. V lost 3 bases and J lost 3, with 11 bases in between. Germline values: CDR1 MNHNS, CDR2 SASEGT. CDR3 sequence (DNA): TGTGCCAGCAGTGATGTGGGGGGGTACACTGAAGCTTTCTTT. Its protein is CASSDVGGYTEAFF.

The V call is TRBV10-3, the J call TRBJ2-7, with 9 positions matching TRBD2. This CDR3 has 18 amino acids. V was clipped by 3 bases and J by 5 bases; unmatched bases: 17. Germline assignment: CDR1 ENHRY and CDR2 SYGVKD. The CDR3 protein is CAISDKERQGLAFDEQYF. CDR3 DNA sequence: TGTGCCATCAGTGATAAGGAGAGACAGGGACTAGCTTTCGACGAGCAGTACTTC.

For this clonotype: The junction differs from germline at one of its ends, possibly a read error. The gene calls are TRBV29-1 and TRBJ2-5; no clear D. The CDR3 loop spans 11 amino acids. Germline V gives CDR1 SQVTM, CDR2 ANQGSEA. In DNA form, the CDR3 reads TGCAGCGGTGAAGAGGAGGAGACCCAGTACTTC. As protein: CSGEEEETQYF.

This clonotype was observed many times. This rearrangement joins TRBV20-1 to TRBJ2-2, with 7 bases identical to TRBD2. The CDR3 sequence is 15 residues long. With V trimmed by 3 bases and J by 5 bases, 9 bases remained unmatched. Germline CDR1 DFQATT, CDR2 SNEGSKA (reference sequence). CDR3 coding DNA: TGCAGTGCTAGGGAAGGGAGGGCTCGAACCGGGGAGCTGTTTTTT. Translation: CSAREGRARTGELFF.

This clonotype has a handful of counts. The CDR3 loop is CASSYSGQRYGYTF. The CDR3 DNA is TGTGCCAGCAGTTACTCGGGACAACGCTATGGCTACACCTTC. The rearrangement links TRBV6-5 to TRBJ1-2, with D tentatively TRBD1 (6 bases). CDR3 length: 14 amino acids. In germline, CDR1 is MNHEY, CDR2 SVGAGI. V dropped 0 bases and J dropped 4 bases, with 9 bases sitting between them.

A note on this clonotype: At one end, the junction sequence differs from germline, possibly due to a read error. V gene TRBV5-1 combines with J gene TRBJ2-5; 15 positions match TRBD2. CDR3 length: 17 amino acids. CDR1 and CDR2 from the germline V gene are SGHRS and YFSETQ. This chain's CDR3 is CASSSGTSGRIRETQYF. In DNA, the CDR3 is TGTGCCAGCAGCTCCGGGACTAGCGGGAGGATTCGGGAGACCCAGTACTTC.

CDR3: CASSLAQGAGYGYTF. The CDR3 DNA sequence: TGTGCCAGCAGCTTAGCGCAGGGGGCTGGCTATGGCTACACCTTC. The J gene is TRBJ1-2, the V gene TRBV7-2; 8 nucleotides align to TRBD1. This CDR3 contains 15 residues. The ends lost 0 bases at V and 4 bases at J; junction bases unmatched: 4. Looked up from germline, CDR1 is SGHTA and CDR2 is FQGNSA.

Many counts were recorded for this clonotype. The chain employs TRBV10-1 and TRBJ1-1; D call uncertain. The CDR3 spans 12 residues. Trimming left V 2 bases short and J 0 bases short, with 1 base between. Per germline, CDR1 WNHNN and CDR2 SYGVQD (reference sequence). The DNA of the CDR3 is TGCGCCAGCAGTGAGGTGAACACTGAAGCTTTCTTT. Protein sequence: CASSEVNTEAFF.

This clonotype came up a few times. CDR3 in DNA: TGTGCCAGCAGAACCCGGGAGAGTCAGCCCCAGCATTTT. Protein: CASRTRESQPQHF. The rearrangement links TRBV6-5 to TRBJ1-5, with no clear D. From germline, CDR1 is MNHEY and CDR2 SVGAGI. With 6 bases removed from V and 6 bases from J, the gap between germline ends came to 12 bases. This CDR3 contains 13 residues.

A few counts support this clonotype. The V gene is TRBV5-4, the J gene TRBJ2-5; D is possibly TRBD2 (6 bases). V dropped 4 bases and J dropped 5 bases, with 12 bases sitting between them. CDR1 and CDR2 (germline): SGHNT, YYREEE (reference sequence). CDR3 length: 13 residues. This CDR3 reads CASSIGGRETQYF. DNA of the CDR3: TGTGCCAGCAGCATCGGGGGACGGGAGACCCAGTACTTC. Supplemented by reference TRBV5-4 and TRBJ2-5, the full variable domain reads ETGVTQSPTHLIKTRGQQVTLRCSSQSGHNTVSWYQQALGQGPQFIFQYYREEENGRGNFPPRFSGLQFPNYSSELNVNALELDDSALYLCASSIGGRETQYFGPGTRLLVL.

This clonotype was counted many times. V is TRBV10-1 and J is TRBJ1-2; 7 bases align to TRBD1. The germline V gene has CDR1 WNHNN and CDR2 SYGVQD (reference sequence). The CDR3 consists of 14 residues. The V and J ends lost 5 bases and 5 bases, in that order; junction bases with no gene match: 8. The CDR3: CASSSGTDIYGYTF. DNA for the CDR3: TGCGCCAGCAGTAGCGGGACAGACATTTATGGCTACACCTTC.